The 8 T cell receptor beta chains below all came from one sample that was sequenced in a study of beta chain features in type 1 diabetes. The investigators reverse transcribed all of the isolated RNA, so they sequenced expressed TCRB transcripts. The table came from immunoSEQ multiplex PCR; TCRdb's copy has only in-frame clones and leaves some out. The sample lists approximately 300,000 clones; roughly 11% were seen once. The sequenced sample was naive CD4+ T cells from blood. The receptor source for this set is a woman younger than 45 in good health.

This clone appeared a few times. The gene calls are TRBV9 and TRBJ2-3; 7 positions match TRBD2. The CDR3 is 19 amino acids. The junction had 20 bases not matched to a gene; V was cut back by 4 bases and J by 3 bases. Germline V lookup: CDR1 SGDLS, CDR2 YYNGEE. The CDR3 sequence is CASSPKMGLGGRSTDTQYF. CDR3 sequence (DNA): TGTGCCAGCAGCCCCAAGATGGGGCTCGGCGGGAGATCAACAGATACGCAGTATTTT. Drawing the rest from reference TRBV9 and TRBJ2-3, the complete variable domain is DSGVTQTPKHLITATGQRVTLRCSPRSGDLSVYWYQQSLDQGLQFLIQYYNGEERAKGNILERFSAQQFPDLHSELNLSSLELGDSALYFCASSPKMGLGGRSTDTQYFGPGTRLTVL.

The genes are TRBV7-3 and TRBJ1-1, with TRBD1 identical over 7 bases. In germline, CDR1 is SGHTA, CDR2 FQGTGA. The CDR3 spans 15 residues. The J segment lost 1 base and the V segment lost 0 bases, leaving 2 bases of the junction unmatched. The CDR3 sequence: CASSLTAGGNTEAFF. The CDR3 DNA reads as TGTGCCAGCAGCTTAACCGCAGGGGGGAACACTGAAGCTTTCTTT.

This clone was seen a few times. The chain links TRBV19 to TRBJ2-1; D remains ambiguous. V was cut by 7 bases and J by 6 bases, with 4 bases left in between. The germline V gene has CDR1 LNHDA and CDR2 SQIVND (reference sequence). The CDR3 totals 10 residues. The CDR3 is CASKSNEQFF. CDR3 bases: TGTGCCAGTAAGAGCAATGAGCAGTTCTTC.

This clone occurred a few times. The chain combines TRBV11-2 with TRBJ2-1; 7 bases line up with TRBD2. V lost 3 bases to trimming and J lost 2 bases; unmatched junction nucleotides: 1. CDR3 length equals 14 residues. CDR1 is SGHAT, CDR2 FQNNGV, per germline. Written as DNA, the CDR3 is TGTGCCAGCAGCTTTGGGGGGGCCTACAATGAGCAGTTCTTC. Its translation: CASSFGGAYNEQFF.

This clone was counted between two and nine times. V and J are TRBV18 and TRBJ1-5; 12 positions match TRBD1. Germline V gene sequence: CDR1 KGHSH, CDR2 LQKENI. This CDR3 is 16 amino acids long. J was trimmed by 7 bases and V by 4 bases; bases with no gene match: 8. This CDR3 reads CASSQGQGANQQPQHF. Here the CDR3 DNA reads TGTGCCAGCTCACAGGGACAGGGGGCTAATCAACAGCCCCAGCATTTT.

This clone has only a few counts. V is TRBV28 and J is TRBJ1-5; a possible D gene is TRBD1 (5 bases). V shed 5 bases and J shed 7 bases, with 18 bases lying between them. The germline gives CDR1 MDHEN, CDR2 SYDVKM. The CDR3 loop spans 15 amino acids. The CDR3 protein is CASSGDGRGRQPQHF. CDR3 in DNA: TGTGCCAGCAGTGGGGACGGCCGCGGGAGGCAGCCCCAGCATTTT.

There are a few counts of this clone. The chain employs TRBV28 and TRBJ2-7; TRBD1 matches at 7 bases. Germline V gene data show CDR1 as MDHEN and CDR2 as SYDVKM. Unmatched junction bases numbered 12, after V lost 6 bases and J lost 10 bases. This CDR3 has 13 amino acids. Here the CDR3 reads CASSLDRDGYQYF. CDR3 DNA: TGTGCCAGCAGCCTCGACAGGGATGGGTACCAGTACTTC.

This clone showed up just a few times. This chain joins TRBV7-9 and TRBJ2-3; 8 nucleotides match TRBD2. The V gene's germline CDR1 is SEHNR and CDR2 FQNEAQ (reference sequence). This CDR3 region has 15 residues. Unmatched junction bases numbered 8, after V lost 3 bases and J lost 6 bases. CDR3 in amino acids: CASSFYGRDMDTQYF. The CDR3 DNA is TGTGCCAGCAGCTTTTACGGGAGGGACATGGATACGCAGTATTTT.